A selection of T cell receptor beta chains follows, all from one sample in a study of T cells in Graves' hyperthyroidism and ophthalmopathy. TCRdb re-analysed the multiplex PCR reads in MiXCR, keeping a single row per CDR3 protein. The top ten hold approximately 25% of the sample, which has approximately 24,000 distinct CDR3 sequences, 49% seen once. Sample: blood. The receptors derive from a woman aged 35 to 49 with Graves' hyperthyroidism that later progressed to Graves' ophthalmopathy. Each CDR3 is given with its conserved first and last residue. A D gene is named only where the DNA matches it firmly. Some rows have no size entry. The others give once, few or many, or a class for an expanded clone.

size	D	V	J	DNA	CDR3
NA	TRBD1	TRBV20-1	TRBJ2-5	TGCAGTGCAGGAGACAGGGTTCAAGAGACCCAGTACTTC	CSAGDRVQETQYF
medium-sized	NA	TRBV20-1	TRBJ2-1	TGCAGTGCTCCGGAGGGGATAGGTTACAATGAGCAGTTCTTC	CSAPEGIGYNEQFF
many	TRBD2	TRBV3-1	TRBJ2-3	TGTGCCAGCAGCTTAGCGGGAGATACGCAGTATTTT	CASSLAGDTQYF
NA	NA	TRBV20-1	TRBJ1-1	TGCAGTGCTAGTCGCAACACTGAAGCTTTCTTT	CSASRNTEAFF
few	TRBD2	TRBV20-1	TRBJ2-7	TGCAGTGCTAGCCCTAGCGGGAGCCTGAACGAGCAGTACTTC	CSASPSGSLNEQYF
NA	TRBD1	TRBV7-9	TRBJ1-4	TGTGCCAGCAGCGAGACAGGGTTGAGCGAAAAACTGTTTTTT	CASSETGLSEKLFF
few	NA	TRBV15	TRBJ2-7	TGTGCCACCAGCAGCCGGCTAGCCTCCTACGAGCAGTACTTC	CATSSRLASYEQYF
few	TRBD1	TRBV20-1	TRBJ2-7	TGCAGTGCCACGGCCGGGACAGCCTACGAGCAGTACTTC	CSATAGTAYEQYF
NA	TRBD2	TRBV6-1	TRBJ2-7	TGTGCCCGACTGGGACTAGCGAACTTCTGCGAGCAGTACTTC	CARLGLANFCEQYF
many	TRBD1	TRBV5-1	TRBJ1-1	TGCGCCAGCAACCCCGGGACAGGGGTTACTGAAGCTTTCTTT	CASNPGTGVTEAFF
many	TRBD2	TRBV7-6	TRBJ2-7	TGTGCCAGCGGCTTAGAACGGGAGGGCTACGAGCAGTACTTC	CASGLEREGYEQYF
many	NA	TRBV6-4	TRBJ2-3	TGTGCCAGCAGTGAAGGGATGGACACAGATACGCAGTATTTT	CASSEGMDTDTQYF
NA	NA	TRBV7-8	TRBJ2-6	TGTGCCAGCAGCACGGGGGCCCCTGGGGCCAACGTCCTGACTTTC	CASSTGAPGANVLTF
few	NA	TRBV20-1	TRBJ2-7	TGCAGTGCTAGAAGGCAGCGGAACTACGAGCAGTACTTC	CSARRQRNYEQYF
NA	NA	TRBV7-9	TRBJ1-1	TGTGCCAGCAGCTTAGGCGTCACTGAAGCTTTCTTT	CASSLGVTEAFF
once	TRBD2	TRBV5-1	TRBJ2-1	TGCGCCAGCAGCTTGGTTGTAGCGGGAGGGCCACATGAGCAGTTCTTC	CASSLVVAGGPHEQFF
many	NA	TRBV11-2	TRBJ1-2	TGTGCCAGCAGCTTAGTGAGGCCAGGTGGCTACACCTTC	CASSLVRPGGYTF
once	TRBD1	TRBV20-1	TRBJ1-1	TGCAGCCCGCTAGGGGGCAACAACACCGAAGTTTTCTTT	CSPLGGNNTEVFF
NA	NA	TRBV5-1	TRBJ1-1	TGCGCCGGCAGCTTGGCGGGGGGCCTTGGCACTGAAGCCTTCTTT	CAGSLAGGLGTEAFF
few	TRBD1	TRBV28	TRBJ1-3	TGTGCCAGTGGCGGCACGCTAGGACAGGGTGTTGGAAACACCATATATTTT	CASGGTLGQGVGNTIYF
many	NA	TRBV5-1	TRBJ2-3	TGCGCCAGCAGCCCCGGGAGTTGGACAGATACGCAGTATTTT	CASSPGSWTDTQYF
once	TRBD1	TRBV10-3	TRBJ2-1	TGTGCCATCAGTGTAGAGGACAGGGCCTACAATGAGCAGTTCTTC	CAISVEDRAYNEQFF
NA	NA	TRBV2	TRBJ2-5	TGTGCCAGCAGCAACGCCGGTGAGACCCAGTACTTC	CASSNAGETQYF
many	NA	TRBV28	TRBJ2-2	TGTGCCAGCAAAGTGGGAGAAAAGGACACCGGGGAGCTGTTTTTT	CASKVGEKDTGELFF
medium-sized	NA	TRBV7-8	TRBJ2-3	TGTGCCAGCAGCTTAAAGGTTAGCGAGAGCACAGATACGCAGTATTTT	CASSLKVSESTDTQYF
NA	NA	TRBV15	TRBJ2-2	TGTGCTACCAGCAGAGATCGAGCGGAGACTACCGGGGAGCTGTTTTTT	CATSRDRAETTGELFF
medium-sized	NA	TRBV12-3/TRBV12-4	TRBJ1-6	TGTGCCAGCACCAATTCGGATTCACCCCTCCACTTT	CASTNSDSPLHF
medium-sized	NA	TRBV7-3	TRBJ2-1	TGTGCCAGCAGCTTATCGGCGGGGGCAAATGAGCAGTTCTTC	CASSLSAGANEQFF
once	TRBD2	TRBV9	TRBJ2-7	TGTGCCAGCAGCGTGTCTAGCGGGAGAGGGGGCGAGCAGTACTTC	CASSVSSGRGGEQYF
many	TRBD1	TRBV30	TRBJ1-6	TGTGCCTGGAGTACAGGGGGAGTAGATTCACCCCTCCACTTT	CAWSTGGVDSPLHF
NA	TRBD2	TRBV18	TRBJ2-7	TGTGCCAGCTCAAGGAGCGGGAGCCTCTCCTACGAGCAGTACTTC	CASSRSGSLSYEQYF
NA	TRBD2	TRBV7-9	TRBJ2-2	TGTGCCAGCAGCCCGGGACTAGTGAGTCCCGGGGAGCTGTTTTTT	CASSPGLVSPGELFF
NA	NA	TRBV19	TRBJ2-2	TGTGCCAGTAGTATAGTTGGTGTAACCACCGGGGAGCTGTTTTTT	CASSIVGVTTGELFF
once	NA	TRBV6-1	TRBJ1-3	TGTGCCAGCAGTGAGGGGGTTGGTGGAAGCACCATATGTTTT	CASSEGVGGSTICF
NA	TRBD1	TRBV5-4	TRBJ2-3	TGTGCCAGCGGCTCGGGACAGCCCACAGATACGCAGTATTTT	CASGSGQPTDTQYF
many	NA	TRBV28	TRBJ2-2	TGTGCCAGCAGTTACTTTGGTCGGGACACCGGGGAGCTGTTTTTT	CASSYFGRDTGELFF
NA	TRBD2	TRBV13	TRBJ2-5	TGTGCCAGCAGCTTCAGCGGAGCGGGAGTTGAGACCCAGTACTTC	CASSFSGAGVETQYF
NA	TRBD1	TRBV6-5	TRBJ1-1	TGTGCCAGCAGTTACTTCCGCCCCGGGACAGCCAGCACTGAAGCTCTCTTT	CASSYFRPGTASTEALF
NA	TRBD2	TRBV10-3	TRBJ2-7	TGTGCCATCACCAGGACTAGCGGGAACATGACCTACGAGCAGTACTTC	CAITRTSGNMTYEQYF
NA	TRBD1	TRBV10-3	TRBJ1-6	TGTGCCATCAGTGAGTCGGACAGGTTTTCACCCCTCCACTTT	CAISESDRFSPLHF
NA	NA	TRBV12-3/TRBV12-4	TRBJ1-3	TGTGCCAGCACTGTGGGCAGTCGAAACACCATATATTTT	CASTVGSRNTIYF
many	NA	TRBV28	TRBJ1-4	TGTGCCAGCAGTTTAGGGGGAGGAAGCGACAAACTGTTTTTT	CASSLGGGSDKLFF
NA	NA	TRBV7-9	TRBJ2-3	TGTGCCAGCAGCTTATTTCCGACAGTCACAGATACGCAGTATTTT	CASSLFPTVTDTQYF
medium-sized	TRBD2	TRBV15	TRBJ2-5	TGTGCCACCAGCATGACAGCGGGGGAGACCCAGTACTTC	CATSMTAGETQYF
NA	TRBD2	TRBV10-2	TRBJ2-5	TGCGCCAGCAGGGAGCGGGAGCGCCAAGAGGCCCAGTACTTC	CASRERERQEAQYF
NA	NA	TRBV9	TRBJ2-6	TGTGCCAGCAGCGTAGCCTCTGGGGCCAACGTCCTGACTTTC	CASSVASGANVLTF
NA	NA	TRBV6-1	TRBJ1-1	TGTGCCAGCAGTGAAATCGGTGCCGGTGGGGCTTTCTTT	CASSEIGAGGAFF
NA	TRBD1	TRBV15	TRBJ1-3	TGTGCCACCAGCAAAGACTACGGGACAGGGGGCTCCGGAAACACCATATATTTT	CATSKDYGTGGSGNTIYF
many	NA	TRBV6-5	TRBJ1-1	TGTGCCAGCAGTTACGGGGGGTACACTGAAGCTTTCTTT	CASSYGGYTEAFF
NA	TRBD1	TRBV5-1	TRBJ2-7	TGCGCCAGCAGCCACCCGGGACAGGGACAAGAGCAGTACTTC	CASSHPGQGQEQYF
NA	TRBD2	TRBV20-1	TRBJ2-1	TGCAGTGCTAGTTGCCCGACTAGCGGGAGTGGTAGTGAGCAGTTCTTC	CSASCPTSGSGSEQFF
NA	NA	TRBV6-1	TRBJ1-4	TGTGCCAGCGGCAGCTTTCATGAAAAACTGTTTTTT	CASGSFHEKLFF
medium-sized	TRBD2	TRBV20-1	TRBJ2-7	TGCAGTGCTAGAGAATGGCGGGAGCCCTACGAGCAGTACTTC	CSAREWREPYEQYF
NA	NA	TRBV9	TRBJ2-3	TGTGCCAGCAGCGTAATGGCGGAAGACACAGATACGCAGTATTTT	CASSVMAEDTDTQYF
many	TRBD2	TRBV9	TRBJ2-2	TGTGCCAGCAGCGTAGCCGGTAGCGGGAGCGCCGGGGAGCTGTTTTTT	CASSVAGSGSAGELFF
few	NA	TRBV2	TRBJ2-5	TGTGCCAGCAGCAAGCGGCCAGGGACCCAGTACTTC	CASSKRPGTQYF